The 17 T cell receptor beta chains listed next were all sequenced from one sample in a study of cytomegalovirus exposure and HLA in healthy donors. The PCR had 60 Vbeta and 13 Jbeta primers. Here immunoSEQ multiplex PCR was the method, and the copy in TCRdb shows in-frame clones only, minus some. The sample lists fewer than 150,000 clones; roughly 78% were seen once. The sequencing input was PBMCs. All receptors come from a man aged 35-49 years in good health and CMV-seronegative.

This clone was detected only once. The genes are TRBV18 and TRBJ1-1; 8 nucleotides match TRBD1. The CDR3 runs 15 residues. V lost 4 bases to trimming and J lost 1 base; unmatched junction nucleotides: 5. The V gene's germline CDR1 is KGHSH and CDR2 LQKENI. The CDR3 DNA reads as TGTGCCAGCTCACTGAAACAGGGGGAGAACACTGAAGCTTTCTTT. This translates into CASSLKQGENTEAFF.

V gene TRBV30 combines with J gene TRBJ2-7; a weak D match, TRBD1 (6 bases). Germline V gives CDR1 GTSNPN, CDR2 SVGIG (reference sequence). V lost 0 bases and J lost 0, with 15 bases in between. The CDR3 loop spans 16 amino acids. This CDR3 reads CAWSVPWGPLSYEQYF. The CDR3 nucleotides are TGTGCCTGGAGTGTACCATGGGGGCCACTCTCCTACGAGCAGTACTTC.

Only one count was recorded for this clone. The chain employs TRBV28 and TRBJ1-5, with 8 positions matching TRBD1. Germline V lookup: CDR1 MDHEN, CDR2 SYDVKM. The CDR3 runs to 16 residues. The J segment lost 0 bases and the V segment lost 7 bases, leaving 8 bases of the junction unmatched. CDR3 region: CASKSAGGYSNQPQHF. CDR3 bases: TGTGCCAGCAAAAGTGCAGGGGGCTATAGCAATCAGCCCCAGCATTTT. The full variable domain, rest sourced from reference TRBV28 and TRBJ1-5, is DVKVTQSSRYLVKRTGEKVFLECVQDMDHENMFWYRQDPGLGLRLIYFSYDVKMKEKGDIPEGYSVSREKKERFSLILESASTNQTSMYLCASKSAGGYSNQPQHFGDGTRLSIL.

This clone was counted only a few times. The CDR3 sequence: CASSLGQNQETQYF. The CDR3, as DNA: TGTGCCAGCAGCTTAGGACAGAACCAAGAGACCCAGTACTTC. The chain has TRBV7-6 and TRBJ2-5; possibly TRBD1 for D (5 bases). The CDR3 is 14 amino acids. Germline lookup yields CDR1 SGHVS and CDR2 FNYEAQ. Trimming removed 1 base at V and 0 bases at J, with 6 bases between.

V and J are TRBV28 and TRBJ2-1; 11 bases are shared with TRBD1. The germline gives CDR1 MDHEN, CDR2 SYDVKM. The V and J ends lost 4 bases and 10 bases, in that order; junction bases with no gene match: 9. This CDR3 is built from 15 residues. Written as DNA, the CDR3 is TGTGCCAGCAGTTCCCCCGGACAGGGGGCCGGCGAGCAGTTCTTC. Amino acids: CASSSPGQGAGEQFF.

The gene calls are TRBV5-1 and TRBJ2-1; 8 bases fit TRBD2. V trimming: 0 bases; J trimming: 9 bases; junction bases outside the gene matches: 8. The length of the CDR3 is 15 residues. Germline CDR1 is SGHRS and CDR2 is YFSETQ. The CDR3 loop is CASSLATSGLGEQFF. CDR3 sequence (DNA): TGCGCCAGCAGCTTGGCTACTAGCGGTCTAGGTGAGCAGTTCTTC.

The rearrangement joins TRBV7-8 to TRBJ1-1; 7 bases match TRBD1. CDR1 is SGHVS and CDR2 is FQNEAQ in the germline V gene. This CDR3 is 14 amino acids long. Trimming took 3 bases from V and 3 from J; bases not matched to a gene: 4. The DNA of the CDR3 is TGTGCCAGCAGCTTTGCCAGGGGGGACACTGAAGCTTTCTTT. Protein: CASSFARGDTEAFF.

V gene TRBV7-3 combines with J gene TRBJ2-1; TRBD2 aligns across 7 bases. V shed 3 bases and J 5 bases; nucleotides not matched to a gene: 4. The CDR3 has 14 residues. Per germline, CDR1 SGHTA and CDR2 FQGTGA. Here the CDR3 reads CASSLVGGNNEQFF. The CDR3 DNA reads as TGTGCCAGCAGCTTGGTGGGGGGGAACAATGAGCAGTTCTTC.

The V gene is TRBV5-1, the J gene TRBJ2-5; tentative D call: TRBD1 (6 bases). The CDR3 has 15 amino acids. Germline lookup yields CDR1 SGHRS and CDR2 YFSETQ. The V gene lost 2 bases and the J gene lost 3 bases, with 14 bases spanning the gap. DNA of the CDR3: TGCGCCAGCAGCTTCAGTTCCAGGGGTGAAGAGACCCAGTACTTC. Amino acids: CASSFSSRGEETQYF.

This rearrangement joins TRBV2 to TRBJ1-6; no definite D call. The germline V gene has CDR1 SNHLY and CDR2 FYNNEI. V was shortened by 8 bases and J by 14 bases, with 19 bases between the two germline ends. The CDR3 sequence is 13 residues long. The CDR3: CASRSEGARTLHF. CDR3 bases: TGTGCCAGCCGTTCAGAGGGAGCGAGGACCCTCCACTTT.

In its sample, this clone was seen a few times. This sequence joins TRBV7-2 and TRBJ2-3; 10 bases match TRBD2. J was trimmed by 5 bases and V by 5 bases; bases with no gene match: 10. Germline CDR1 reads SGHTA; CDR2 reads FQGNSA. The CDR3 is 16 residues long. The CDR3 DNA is TGTGCCAGCAGCAGAAGAGCGGGGGGGCGTGGAGATACGCAGTATTTT. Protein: CASSRRAGGRGDTQYF.

In nucleotides, the CDR3 is TGTGCCAGCAGTGAGTTAGACGAGCAGTACTTC. Its protein product is CASSELDEQYF. The V gene is TRBV2, the J gene TRBJ2-7; D is uncertain. Germline values: CDR1 SNHLY, CDR2 FYNNEI. Trimming pared 3 bases from V and 5 bases from J, leaving 5 bases between. The length of the CDR3 is 11 residues.

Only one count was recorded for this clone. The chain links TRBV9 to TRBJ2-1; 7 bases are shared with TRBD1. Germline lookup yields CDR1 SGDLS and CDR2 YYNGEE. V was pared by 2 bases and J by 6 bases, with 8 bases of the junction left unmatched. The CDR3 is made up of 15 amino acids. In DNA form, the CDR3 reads TGTGCCAGCAGCGTGAGGACAGGTCTAACCAATGAGCAGTTCTTC. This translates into CASSVRTGLTNEQFF.

CDR3 coding DNA: TGTGCCAGCAGCTCGGGCTGGGTGGGAGCTAACTATGGCTACACCTTC. Translation: CASSSGWVGANYGYTF. The genes are TRBV7-2 and TRBJ1-2; the D is unclear. V gave up 4 bases and J gave up 0 bases, with 15 bases separating them. CDR3 size: 16 residues. Germline V gene data show CDR1 as SGHTA and CDR2 as FQGNSA.

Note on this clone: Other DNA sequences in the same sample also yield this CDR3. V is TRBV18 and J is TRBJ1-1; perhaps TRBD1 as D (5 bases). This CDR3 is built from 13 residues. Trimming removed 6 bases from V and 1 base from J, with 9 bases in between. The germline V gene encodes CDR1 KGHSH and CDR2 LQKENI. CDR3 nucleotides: TGTGCCAGCTCCCCGGGGGAGAACACTGAAGCTTTCTTT. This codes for CASSPGENTEAFF.

CDR3 bases: TGTGCCAGCAGTGAACCAGGGTACACCGGGGAGCTGTTTTTT. Protein product: CASSEPGYTGELFF. The rearrangement links TRBV25-1 to TRBJ2-2, with D perhaps TRBD1 (5 bases). The V gene's germline CDR1 is MGHDK and CDR2 SYGVNS. This CDR3 spans 14 amino acids. The V end was cut by 2 bases, the J end by 3 bases, with 7 bases between.

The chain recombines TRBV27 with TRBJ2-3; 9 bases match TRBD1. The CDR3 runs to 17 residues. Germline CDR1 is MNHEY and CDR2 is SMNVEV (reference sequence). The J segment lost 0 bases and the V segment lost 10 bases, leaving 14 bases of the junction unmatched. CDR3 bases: TGTGCCACCAGACGTACAGGGGGCGTATCGAGCACAGATACGCAGTATTTT. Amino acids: CATRRTGGVSSTDTQYF.